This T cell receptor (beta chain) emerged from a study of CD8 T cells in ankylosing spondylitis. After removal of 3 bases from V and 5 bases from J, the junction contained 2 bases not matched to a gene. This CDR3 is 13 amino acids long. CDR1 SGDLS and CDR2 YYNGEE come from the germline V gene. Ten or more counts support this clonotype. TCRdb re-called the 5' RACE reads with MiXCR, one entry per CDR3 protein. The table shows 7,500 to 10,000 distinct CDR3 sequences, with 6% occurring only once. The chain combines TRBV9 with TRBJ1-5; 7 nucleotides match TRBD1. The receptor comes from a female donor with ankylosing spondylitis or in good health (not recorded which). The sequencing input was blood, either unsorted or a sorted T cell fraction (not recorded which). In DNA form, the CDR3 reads TGTGCCAGCAGCGCAACAGGGGATCAGCCCCAGCATTTT. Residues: CASSATGDQPQHF.